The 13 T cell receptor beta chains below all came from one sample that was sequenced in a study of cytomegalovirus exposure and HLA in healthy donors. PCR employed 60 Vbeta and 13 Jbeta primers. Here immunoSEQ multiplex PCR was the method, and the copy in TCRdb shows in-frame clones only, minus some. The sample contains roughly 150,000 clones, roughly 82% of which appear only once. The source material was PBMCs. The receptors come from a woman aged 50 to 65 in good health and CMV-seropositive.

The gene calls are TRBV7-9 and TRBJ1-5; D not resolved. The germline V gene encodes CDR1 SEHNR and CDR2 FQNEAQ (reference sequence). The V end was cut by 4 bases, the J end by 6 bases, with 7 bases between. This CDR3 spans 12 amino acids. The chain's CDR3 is CASSYGGQPQHF. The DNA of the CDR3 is TGTGCCAGCAGCTATGGCGGTCAGCCCCAGCATTTT.

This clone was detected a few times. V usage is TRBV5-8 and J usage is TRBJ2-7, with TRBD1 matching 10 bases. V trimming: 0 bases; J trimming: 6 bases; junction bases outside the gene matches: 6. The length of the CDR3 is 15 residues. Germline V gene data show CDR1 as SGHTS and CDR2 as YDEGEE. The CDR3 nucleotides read TGTGCCAGCAGCTTGGCCGGGACAGGGGCCTCCGAGCAGTACTTC. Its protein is CASSLAGTGASEQYF.

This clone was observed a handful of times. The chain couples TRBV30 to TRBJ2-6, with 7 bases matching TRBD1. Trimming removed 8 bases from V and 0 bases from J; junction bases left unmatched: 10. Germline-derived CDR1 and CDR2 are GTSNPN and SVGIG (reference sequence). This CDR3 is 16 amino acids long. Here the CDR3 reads CAGTGENPSGANVLTF. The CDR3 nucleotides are TGTGCCGGAACAGGGGAAAACCCCTCTGGGGCCAACGTCCTGACTTTC.

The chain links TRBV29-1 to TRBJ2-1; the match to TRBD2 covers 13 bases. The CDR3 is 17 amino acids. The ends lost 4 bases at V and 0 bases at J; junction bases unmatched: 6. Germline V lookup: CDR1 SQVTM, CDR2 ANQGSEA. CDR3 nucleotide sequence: TGCAGCGTTGTGGGACTAGCGGGGCTCCGCTCCTACAATGAGCAGTTCTTC. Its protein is CSVVGLAGLRSYNEQFF.

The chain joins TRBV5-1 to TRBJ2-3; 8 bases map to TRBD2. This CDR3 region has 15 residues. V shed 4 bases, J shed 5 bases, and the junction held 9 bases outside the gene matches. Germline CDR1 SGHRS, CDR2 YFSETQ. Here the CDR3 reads CASSLRLALGDTQYF. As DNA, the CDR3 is TGCGCCAGCAGCCTCCGACTAGCGCTTGGAGATACGCAGTATTTT.

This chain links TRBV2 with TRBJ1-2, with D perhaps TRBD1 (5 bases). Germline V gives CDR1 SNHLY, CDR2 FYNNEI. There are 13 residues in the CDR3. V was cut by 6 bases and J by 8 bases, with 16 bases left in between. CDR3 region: CASRTARVGGYTF. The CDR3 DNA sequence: TGTGCCAGCAGGACCGCCAGGGTAGGAGGCTACACCTTC.

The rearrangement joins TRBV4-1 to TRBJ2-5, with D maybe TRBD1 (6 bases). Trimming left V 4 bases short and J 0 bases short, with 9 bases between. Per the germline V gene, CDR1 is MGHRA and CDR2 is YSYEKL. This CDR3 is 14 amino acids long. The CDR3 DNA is TGCGCCAGCAGCCTTGGACAGTACCAAGAGACCCAGTACTTC. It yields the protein CASSLGQYQETQYF.

CDR3 bases: TGTGCCAGCAGTTCGCCCCAGGGCGGTACGCAGTATTTT. It specifies CASSSPQGGTQYF. The chain recombines TRBV6-5 with TRBJ2-3, with a tentative D call TRBD1 (5 bases). Per germline, CDR1 MNHEY and CDR2 SVGAGI. The CDR3 consists of 13 residues. The V end lost 4 bases, the J end lost 8 bases, and 13 bases lay between the germline ends.

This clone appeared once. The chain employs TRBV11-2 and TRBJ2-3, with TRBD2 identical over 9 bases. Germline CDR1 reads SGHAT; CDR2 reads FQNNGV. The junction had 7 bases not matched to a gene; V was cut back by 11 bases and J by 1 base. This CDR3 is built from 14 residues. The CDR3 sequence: CAAGGTRGTDTQYF. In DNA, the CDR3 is TGTGCCGCGGGGGGGACTAGGGGCACAGATACGCAGTATTTT.

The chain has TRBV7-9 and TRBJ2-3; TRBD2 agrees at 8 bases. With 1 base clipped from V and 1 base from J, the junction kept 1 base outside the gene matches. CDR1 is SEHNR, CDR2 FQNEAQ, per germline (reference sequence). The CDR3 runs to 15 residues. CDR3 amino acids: CASSLVRGGTDTQYF. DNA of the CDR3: TGTGCCAGCAGCTTAGTGCGGGGGGGCACAGATACGCAGTATTTT.

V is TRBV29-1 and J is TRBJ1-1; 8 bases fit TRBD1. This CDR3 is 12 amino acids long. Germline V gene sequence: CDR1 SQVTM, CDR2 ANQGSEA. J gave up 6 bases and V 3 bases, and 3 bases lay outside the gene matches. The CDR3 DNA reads TGCAGCGTTGACAGGGGGCAGTCTGAAGCTTTCTTT. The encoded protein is CSVDRGQSEAFF. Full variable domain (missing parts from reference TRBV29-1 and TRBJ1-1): SAVISQKPSRDICQRGTSLTIQCQVDSQVTMMFWYRQQPGQSLTLIATANQGSEATYESGFVIDKFPISRPNLTFSTLTVSNMSPEDSSIYLCSVDRGQSEAFFGQGTRLTVV.

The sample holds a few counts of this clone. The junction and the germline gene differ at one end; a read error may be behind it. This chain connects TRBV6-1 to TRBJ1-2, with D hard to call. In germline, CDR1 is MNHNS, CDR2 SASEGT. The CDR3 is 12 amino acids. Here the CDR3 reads CASSESRSASVF. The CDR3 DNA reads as TGTGCCAGCAGTGAATCGAGGTCGGCCTCCGTTTTC.

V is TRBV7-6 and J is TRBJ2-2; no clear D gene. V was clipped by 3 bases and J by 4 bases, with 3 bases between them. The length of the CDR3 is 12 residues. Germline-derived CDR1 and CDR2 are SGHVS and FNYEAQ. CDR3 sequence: CASSFGTGELFF. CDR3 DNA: TGTGCCAGCAGCTTCGGCACCGGGGAGCTGTTTTTT. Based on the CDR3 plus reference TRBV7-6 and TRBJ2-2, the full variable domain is GAGVSQSPRYKVTKRGQDVALRCDPISGHVSLYWYRQALGQGPEFLTYFNYEAQQDKSGLPNDRFSAERPEGSISTLTIQRTEQRDSAMYRCASSFGTGELFFGEGSRLTVL.